This TCR beta chain was identified during a study of identical twins. One entry per CDR3 protein, called by TCRdb with MiXCR from the 5' RACE reads. The data contain roughly 690,000 distinct CDR3 sequences, less than 25% of them singletons. CDR1 and CDR2 (germline): MNHNS, SASEGT. V lost 5 bases and J lost 3; bases outside the gene matches: 3. This CDR3 region has 14 residues. This clonotype was counted a few times. These records were also assigned to another study, of T cells expressing NK-cell markers.

Sample: PBMCs. This chain links TRBV6-1 with TRBJ1-1; 10 bases line up with TRBD1. This receptor was identified in a woman aged 18 to 35 in good health. The CDR3 protein is CASSSGQGDTEAFF. The DNA for the CDR3 is TGTGCCAGCAGTAGCGGACAGGGGGACACTGAAGCTTTCTTT.